Below are 13 T cell receptor beta chains sequenced from a single sample in a study of cytomegalovirus exposure and HLA in healthy donors. The PCR contained 60 Vbeta and 13 Jbeta primers. The method was immunoSEQ multiplex PCR; TCRdb's version includes in-frame clones alone and lacks a portion of them. Of roughly 200,000 clones listed, about 9.4% are singletons. The sequenced sample was PBMCs. The receptors were sampled from a woman aged 30 to 39 in good health and CMV-seropositive.

This clone has a handful of counts. The J gene is TRBJ1-1, the V gene TRBV5-1, with 8 bases identical to TRBD1. CDR1 is SGHRS and CDR2 is YFSETQ in the germline V gene. There are 14 residues in the CDR3. Trimming at V came to 4 bases and at J to 4 bases, leaving 6 bases not matched to a gene. This CDR3 is CASSQTGARTEAFF. CDR3 bases: TGCGCCAGCAGCCAGACAGGGGCCCGCACTGAAGCTTTCTTT.

J is TRBJ2-7 and V is TRBV2; TRBD1 matches 8 bases. Germline trimming cut 6 bases from V and 4 bases from J; bases unmatched to any gene: 5. Germline V lookup: CDR1 SNHLY, CDR2 FYNNEI. CDR3 length: 13 amino acids. CDR3 nucleotide sequence: TGTGCCAGCAGGCGGACAGGGCGATACGAGCAGTACTTC. It yields the protein CASRRTGRYEQYF. Based on the CDR3 plus reference TRBV2 and TRBJ2-7, the full variable domain is EPEVTQTPSHQVTQMGQEVILRCVPISNHLYFYWYRQILGQKVEFLVSFYNNEISEKSEIFDDQFSVERPDGSNFTLKIRSTKLEDSAMYFCASRRTGRYEQYFGPGTRLTVT.

This clone came up a few times. V usage is TRBV5-1 and J usage is TRBJ2-7; TRBD2 matches at 7 bases. Germline assignment: CDR1 SGHRS and CDR2 YFSETQ. V shed 2 bases and J 6 bases; nucleotides not matched to a gene: 8. CDR3 size: 14 residues. The CDR3 loop is CASSLGGSAAEQYF. DNA for the CDR3: TGCGCCAGCAGCTTAGGCGGGAGCGCCGCCGAGCAGTACTTC. Filled out from reference TRBV5-1 and TRBJ2-7, the complete variable domain reads KAGVTQTPRYLIKTRGQQVTLSCSPISGHRSVSWYQQTPGQGLQFLFEYFSETQRNKGNFPGRFSGRQFSNSRSEMNVSTLELGDSALYLCASSLGGSAAEQYFGPGTRLTVT.

This clone was seen a few times. The J gene is TRBJ1-1, the V gene TRBV15, with D maybe TRBD1 (6 bases). V was clipped by 5 bases and J by 1 base, with 8 bases between them. CDR3 length equals 13 residues. Looked up from germline, CDR1 is LNHNV and CDR2 is YYDKDF (reference sequence). The CDR3 spells CATSQDRNTEAFF. CDR3 DNA: TGTGCCACCAGCCAGGACAGGAACACTGAAGCTTTCTTT.

In DNA, the CDR3 is TGTGCCAGCAGTTGGACAGTGGCTGGAAACACCATATATTTT. Its protein product is CASSWTVAGNTIYF. The chain uses TRBV6-6 and TRBJ1-3, with a weak D call TRBD1 (6 bases). Germline V CDR1 and CDR2: MNHNY, SVGAGI (reference sequence). V lost 4 bases and J lost 2, with 9 bases in between. The CDR3 sequence is 14 residues long.

This chain joins TRBV4-2 and TRBJ1-3; D gene uncertain. CDR3 length equals 13 residues. Trimming cost V 4 bases and J 4 bases, with 8 bases left between them. Germline V gene data show CDR1 as LGHNA and CDR2 as YNFKEQ. The CDR3 DNA is TGTGCCAGCAGCCCCCCCTTGGGAAACACCATATATTTT. Its protein is CASSPPLGNTIYF.

This clone was observed a few times. This chain links TRBV2 with TRBJ2-3, with D tentatively TRBD1 (5 bases). This CDR3 has 15 residues. Trimming cost V 8 bases and J 3 bases, with 18 bases left between them. CDR1 SNHLY and CDR2 FYNNEI come from the germline V gene. CDR3 nucleotide sequence: TGTGCCAGCGGGGCAATCGCCCTAACAACAGATACGCAGTATTTT. This gives the protein CASGAIALTTDTQYF.

This clone occurred a few times. The chain employs TRBV4-2 and TRBJ2-7, with 12 bases fitting TRBD2. CDR1 LGHNA and CDR2 YNFKEQ come from the germline V gene. Trimming at V came to 4 bases and at J to 2 bases, leaving 6 bases not matched to a gene. The CDR3 covers 16 residues. The CDR3 loop reads CASSPRTSGKTYEQYF. The CDR3 coding sequence is TGTGCCAGCAGCCCCCGGACTAGCGGGAAGACCTACGAGCAGTACTTC.

This sequence joins TRBV11-3 and TRBJ2-3; D is possibly TRBD2 (5 bases). Germline V gene sequence: CDR1 SGHNT, CDR2 YENEEA. This CDR3 has 15 residues. V was clipped by 0 bases and J by 4 bases, with 11 bases between them. The CDR3 DNA reads TGTGCCAGCAGCTTAGATGTGGGAGAGGCAGATACGCAGTATTTT. This translates into CASSLDVGEADTQYF.

This chain links TRBV5-1 with TRBJ2-5; 7 nucleotides align to TRBD1. The J call may be faulty, since TRBJ2-7 better matches the DNA end. This CDR3 is 16 amino acids long. Germline lookup yields CDR1 SGHRS and CDR2 YFSETQ. The DNA for the CDR3 is TGCGCCAGCAGCTCTACCACAGGGGCCCCCTCCTACGAGCAGTACTTC. Translation: CASSSTTGAPSYEQYF.

This clone was seen more than once but under ten times. The chain links TRBV4-1 to TRBJ2-7; D is perhaps TRBD2 (6 bases). Between the trimmed V and J ends, which lost 0 bases and 2 bases, there was a span of 14 bases. CDR1 is MGHRA, CDR2 YSYEKL, per germline. The CDR3 spans 16 residues. CDR3 loop: CASSQDSGTLTYEQYF. In DNA, the CDR3 is TGCGCCAGCAGCCAAGATTCCGGGACTTTGACCTACGAGCAGTACTTC.

The V gene is TRBV6-6, the J gene TRBJ1-2, with 8 bases lining up with TRBD1. Germline V gene data show CDR1 as MNHNY and CDR2 as SVGAGI (reference sequence). Trimming removed 0 bases from V and 7 bases from J; junction bases left unmatched: 7. This CDR3 region has 15 residues. CDR3 sequence (DNA): TGTGCCAGCAGTTACTCGTCGGACAGGGCGGCTGGCTACACCTTC. Protein sequence: CASSYSSDRAAGYTF.

This sequence joins TRBV6-1 and TRBJ1-1, with D maybe TRBD1 (6 bases). The V end lost 2 bases, the J end lost 1 base, and 14 bases lay between the germline ends. The length of the CDR3 is 16 residues. CDR1 MNHNS and CDR2 SASEGT come from the germline V gene. CDR3 DNA: TGTGCCAGCAGTGAACGACAGGTCGCCGCGAACACTGAAGCTTTCTTT. Amino acid sequence: CASSERQVAANTEAFF.